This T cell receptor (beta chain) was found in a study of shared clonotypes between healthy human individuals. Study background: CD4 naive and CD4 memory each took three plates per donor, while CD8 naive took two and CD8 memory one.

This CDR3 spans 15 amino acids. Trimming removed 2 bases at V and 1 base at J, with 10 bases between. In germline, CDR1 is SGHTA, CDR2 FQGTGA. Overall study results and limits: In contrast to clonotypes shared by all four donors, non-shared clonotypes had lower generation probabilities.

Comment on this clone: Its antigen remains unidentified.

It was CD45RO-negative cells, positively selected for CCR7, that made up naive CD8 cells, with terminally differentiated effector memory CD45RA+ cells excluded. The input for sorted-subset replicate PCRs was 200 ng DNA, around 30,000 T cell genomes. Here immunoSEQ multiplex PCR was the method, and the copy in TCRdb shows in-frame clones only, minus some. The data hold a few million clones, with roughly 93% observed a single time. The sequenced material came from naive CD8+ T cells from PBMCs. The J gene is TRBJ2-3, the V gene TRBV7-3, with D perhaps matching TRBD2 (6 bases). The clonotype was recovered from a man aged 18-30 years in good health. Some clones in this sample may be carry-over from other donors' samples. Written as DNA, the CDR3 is TGTGCCAGCAGCTTACCGGGAGACGGCACAGATACGCAGTATTTT. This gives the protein CASSLPGDGTDTQYF.